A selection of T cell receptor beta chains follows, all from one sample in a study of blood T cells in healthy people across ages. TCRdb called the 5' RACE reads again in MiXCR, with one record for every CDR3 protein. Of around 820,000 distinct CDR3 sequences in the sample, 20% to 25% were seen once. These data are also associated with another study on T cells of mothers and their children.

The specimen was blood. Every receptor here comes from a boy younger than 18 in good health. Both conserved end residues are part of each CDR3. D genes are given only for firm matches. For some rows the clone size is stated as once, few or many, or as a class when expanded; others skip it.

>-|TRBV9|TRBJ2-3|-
CASSEWGVGDTDTQYF
TGTGCCAGCAGCGAATGGGGGGTTGGTGACACAGATACGCAGTATTTT
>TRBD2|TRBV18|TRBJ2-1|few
CASSPSWTSGRNEQFF
TGTGCCAGCTCACCATCCTGGACTAGCGGGAGAAATGAGCAGTTCTTC
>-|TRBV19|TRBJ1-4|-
CASNFQGPGEKLFF
TGTGCCAGTAACTTCCAGGGCCCGGGGGAAAAACTGTTTTTT
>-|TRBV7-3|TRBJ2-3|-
CASSLKNTDTQYF
TGTGCCAGCAGCTTGAAGAACACAGATACGCAGTATTTT
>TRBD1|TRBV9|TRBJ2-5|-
CASSVGVTGGGQETQYF
TGTGCCAGCAGCGTAGGGGTGACAGGGGGCGGCCAAGAGACCCAGTACTTC
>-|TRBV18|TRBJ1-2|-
CASSRRKQGHTF
TGTGCCAGCTCACGTCGTAAACAGGGACACACCTTC
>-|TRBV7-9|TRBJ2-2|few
CACSFGDTGELFF
TGTGCCTGCAGCTTCGGGGACACCGGGGAGCTGTTTTTT
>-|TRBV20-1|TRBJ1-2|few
CSAMQVTSPYGYTF
TGCAGTGCTATGCAGGTCACCAGTCCCTATGGCTACACCTTC
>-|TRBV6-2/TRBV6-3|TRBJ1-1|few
CASRGHAGHEAFF
TGTGCCAGCAGGGGACATGCCGGACATGAAGCTTTCTTT
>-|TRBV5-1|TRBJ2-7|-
CASSGGYRTDEYEQYF
TGCGCCAGCAGTGGGGGGTATAGGACAGACGAATACGAGCAGTACTTC
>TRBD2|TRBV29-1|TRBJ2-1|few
CSGGRRENSYNEQFF
TGCAGCGGAGGTCGGCGGGAGAACTCCTACAATGAGCAGTTCTTC
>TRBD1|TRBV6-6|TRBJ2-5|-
CASSSGTGGLRETQYF
TGTGCCAGCAGTTCCGGTACAGGGGGTCTTCGGGAGACCCAGTACTTC
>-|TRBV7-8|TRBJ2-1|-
CASSQNLGPEQFF
TGTGCCAGCAGCCAAAACCTCGGACCAGAGCAGTTCTTC
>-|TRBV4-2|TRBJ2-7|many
CASSQRSSSYEQYF
TGTGCCAGCAGCCAGAGGAGCAGTTCCTACGAGCAGTACTTC
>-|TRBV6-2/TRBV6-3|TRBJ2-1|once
CASSYFTGPNNEQFF
TGTGCCAGCAGTTACTTCACCGGGCCAAACAATGAGCAGTTCTTC
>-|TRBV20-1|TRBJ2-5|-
CSARRAGIFQETQYF
TGCAGTGCTAGGCGTGCGGGAATCTTCCAAGAGACCCAGTACTTC
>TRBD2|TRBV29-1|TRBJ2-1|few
CSVAYSTSGVDEQFF
TGCAGCGTTGCTTACTCGACTAGCGGGGTAGATGAGCAGTTCTTC